The 21 T cell receptor beta chains below come from one sample, sequenced in a study of tumor-infiltrating lymphocytes in primary liver carcinoma. DNA and RNA were both co-extracted from 20-30 mg of bulk tissue that had not been sorted. Total RNA (around 0.45 ug) served as template for TCR beta cDNA synthesis primed by a constant-region primer. Researchers made the TCR beta libraries by running three nested multiplex PCR rounds with slightly modified ARM-PCR. TRBV1-TRBV30 forward and Cbeta reverse primers drove the first two approximately 10-cycle rounds. MiXCR, run by TCRdb on the multiplex PCR reads, gives a single entry per CDR3 protein. The sample records tens of thousands of distinct CDR3 sequences, about 73% being singletons. What was sequenced was liver tumor tissue from sampling region 2. Subset reported: tumor region T2, inferior pole. All receptors derive from a middle-aged man with primary liver carcinoma and hepatitis B virus infection.

The V gene is TRBV18, the J gene TRBJ2-3; no clear D gene. The CDR3 runs 16 residues. Germline CDR1 and CDR2: KGHSH and LQKENI. V lost 6 bases and J 4 bases, leaving 20 bases between the germline ends. Here the CDR3 DNA reads TGTGCCAGCTCTAATGGTCCAGCGAGAGACGCAGATACGCAGTATTTT. It encodes CASSNGPARDADTQYF. Looking up the rest from reference TRBV18 and TRBJ2-3 gives the full variable domain: NAGVMQNPRHLVRRRGQEARLRCSPMKGHSHVYWYRQLPEEGLKFMVYLQKENIIDESGMPKERFSAEFPKEGPSILRIQQVVRGDSAAYFCASSNGPARDADTQYFGPGTRLTVL.

Worth noting for this clonotype: Because it lacks the conserved phenylalanine or tryptophan at the end, this CDR3 is likely a read error. J is TRBJ2-1 and V is TRBV11-1; 7 positions match TRBD2. The CDR3 has 17 amino acids. Germline CDR1 SGHAT, CDR2 FQDESV (reference sequence). V lost 5 bases, J lost 5 bases, and 15 bases stayed unmatched. The CDR3: CASSLGLSGELDNEQFI. Here the CDR3 DNA reads TGTGCCAGCAGCCTGGGACTATCGGGAGAACTTGACAATGAGCAGTTCATC.

Turning to this clonotype: A much larger clone sits a single nucleotide away, making a read error possible. As the CDR3 is not closed by the conserved phenylalanine or tryptophan, this likely results from a read error. The rearrangement links TRBV7-8 to TRBJ2-7, with a weak D call TRBD2 (6 bases). Looked up from germline, CDR1 is SGHVS and CDR2 is FQNEAQ. The CDR3 has 15 residues. Between the trimmed V and J ends, which lost 1 base and 1 base, there was a span of 11 bases. The CDR3 DNA reads as TGTGCCAGCAGCTTAGAACCGGGAGAATCCTACGAGCAGTACCTC. It specifies CASSLEPGESYEQYL.

This clonotype was counted once. One end of the junction is discordant with germline, which a read error may explain. The chain is built from TRBV12-3 or TRBV12-4 and TRBJ2-7; D uncertain. This CDR3 comprises 12 residues. The CDR3 nucleotides read TGTGCCAGCAGTTCTAATAGGGAAGAGCACTACTTC. Its protein product is CASSSNREEHYF.

This clonotype was counted ten times or more. The V and J genes are TRBV30 and TRBJ2-7; D tentatively reads TRBD1 or TRBD2 (5 bases each). V gave up 2 bases and J gave up 6 bases, with 11 bases separating them. Germline V lookup: CDR1 GTSNPN, CDR2 SVGIG (reference sequence). The CDR3 length is 12 residues. CDR3: CAWSPGAGEQYF. The CDR3, as DNA: TGTGCCTGGAGTCCTGGGGCGGGCGAGCAGTACTTC.

Turning to this clonotype: The final CDR3 position lacks the conserved phenylalanine or tryptophan, pointing to a likely read error. The rearrangement joins TRBV29-1 to TRBJ1-1; D possibly corresponds to TRBD1 (5 bases). Per germline, CDR1 SQVTM and CDR2 ANQGSEA. V lost 7 bases and J 0 bases, leaving 12 bases between the germline ends. This CDR3 comprises 13 residues. The CDR3 sequence is CSASGLMNTEAFL. DNA of the CDR3: TGCAGCGCCTCGGGACTGATGAACACTGAAGCTTTCCTT.

At least ten counts were recorded for this clonotype. J is TRBJ1-1 and V is TRBV6-1; D possibly corresponds to TRBD1 (5 bases). Trimming took 3 bases from V and 5 from J, leaving 10 bases between them. The CDR3 is 13 residues long. Germline V CDR1 and CDR2: MNHNS, SASEGT. This chain's CDR3 is CASSDGWGTEAFF. The CDR3 DNA sequence: TGTGCCAGCAGTGATGGGTGGGGGACTGAAGCTTTCTTT.

This clonotype was counted ten times or more. The CDR3 loop is CSVAPGQLTDTQYF. The CDR3 coding sequence is TGCAGCGTCGCCCCGGGACAGCTCACAGATACGCAGTATTTT. This rearrangement joins TRBV29-1 to TRBJ2-3; 7 nucleotides agree with TRBD1. Trimming cost V 6 bases and J 2 bases; bases outside gene matches: 8. This CDR3 contains 14 residues. In germline, CDR1 is SQVTM, CDR2 ANQGSEA.

Concerning this clonotype: This may come from a read error, since a much larger clone is one base off. The chain uses TRBV6-4 and TRBJ2-3; 10 nucleotides align to TRBD2. The CDR3 contains 16 residues. Germline loops: CDR1 MRHNA, CDR2 SNTAGT. The CDR3 loop reads CASGDSTSGSTDTQYF. DNA of the CDR3: TGTGCCAGCGGTGACTCGACTAGCGGGAGCACAGATACGCAGTATTTT.

Comments on this clonotype: No conserved phenylalanine or tryptophan ends this CDR3, so it is likely a read error. The rearrangement links TRBV20-1 to TRBJ2-1; 14 nucleotides line up with TRBD2. The V segment lost 6 bases and the J segment 2 bases; nucleotides outside the gene matches: 6. The CDR3 loop spans 16 amino acids. From germline, CDR1 is DFQATT and CDR2 SNEGSKA (reference sequence). The CDR3: CSAQTSGRATYNEQFI. The CDR3 DNA follows: TGCAGTGCCCAGACTAGCGGGAGGGCCACCTACAATGAGCAGTTCATC.

About this clonotype itself: A single base separates this from a much larger clone, so it may be a read error. This sequence joins TRBV28 and TRBJ1-2; 8 nucleotides agree with TRBD1. The V gene end was trimmed by 7 bases and the J gene end by 8 bases; junction bases not matched to a gene: 9. Germline V gene lookup returns CDR1 MDHEN and CDR2 SYDVKM. This CDR3 region has 13 residues. CDR3 in amino acids: CASNSQGAQGYTF. CDR3 DNA: TGTGCCAGCAACTCCCAGGGGGCGCAAGGCTACACCTTC.

A word on this clonotype: At one end the junction does not follow the germline gene, possibly because of a read error. The chain employs TRBV11-2 and TRBJ2-7; 15 bases fit TRBD2. Germline CDR1 and CDR2: SGHAT and FQNNGV. CDR3 length equals 18 residues. The CDR3 spells CAGSLTVGLAGGGYTQYF. The CDR3 bases are TGTGCCGGCAGCTTAACCGTTGGACTAGCGGGAGGGGGGTACACGCAGTACTTC.

On this clonotype: A read error may explain this, as a much larger clone is one base away. Given the absence of the conserved phenylalanine or tryptophan at the CDR3 end, a read error is likely. The gene calls are TRBV28 and TRBJ2-5; weak D call: TRBD1 (6 bases). The germline gives CDR1 MDHEN, CDR2 SYDVKM. V was trimmed by 7 bases and J by 2 bases, leaving 20 bases between them. This CDR3 comprises 16 residues. The CDR3 sequence is CASTYLRAGDQETQYI. CDR3 coding DNA: TGTGCCAGCACCTACCTGAGGGCAGGGGATCAAGAGACCCAGTACATC.

The chain has TRBV4-1 and TRBJ2-2; 7 positions agree with TRBD1. Germline trimming cut 9 bases from V and 6 bases from J; bases unmatched to any gene: 13. Germline CDR1 reads MGHRA; CDR2 reads YSYEKL. The CDR3 has 15 amino acids. The CDR3 here is CARCLRQGEAGELFF. For the CDR3, the DNA is TGCGCCAGGTGCCTGAGACAGGGAGAAGCCGGGGAGCTGTTTTTT.

The chain couples TRBV11-2 to TRBJ2-1; 10 positions match TRBD2. The germline V gene encodes CDR1 SGHAT and CDR2 FQNNGV. V shed 5 bases, J shed 15 bases, and the junction held 16 bases outside the gene matches. The length of the CDR3 is 15 residues. The CDR3 DNA reads as TGTGCCAGCAGCCCACGGGCGAGCGGGAGGGGAGGCGGGTTCTTC. Its protein is CASSPRASGRGGGFF.

CDR3 nucleotides: TGTGCCAGCAGTTCCATCCCCGGTGGGCAAGAGACCCAGTACTTC. Encoded protein: CASSSIPGGQETQYF. The chain is built from TRBV12-3 or TRBV12-4 and TRBJ2-5; no reliable D call. V dropped 4 bases and J dropped 2 bases, with 14 bases sitting between them. The CDR3 has 15 residues.

This clonotype was seen ten or more times. The chain is built from TRBV5-4 and TRBJ2-1; TRBD1 matches at 8 bases. The CDR3 runs 17 residues. V was clipped by 4 bases and J by 5 bases; unmatched bases: 14. The V gene's germline CDR1 is SGHNT and CDR2 YYREEE (reference sequence). The CDR3 DNA reads as TGTGCCAGCAGCCCAGGACAGGGCATCCCATCGAACAATGAGCAGTTCTTC. This translates into CASSPGQGIPSNNEQFF.

With regard to this clonotype: Because the CDR3 is missing its conserved closing phenylalanine or tryptophan, this is likely a read error. The DNA is omitted, as the CDR3 cannot be located on it reliably, and the CDR3 follows TCRdb's listing. The genes are TRBV6-5 and TRBJ2-1; no DNA check was done on the table's D call, TRBD2. The CDR3 is made up of 15 amino acids, end residues included. In germline, CDR1 is MNHEY, CDR2 SVGAGI. CDR3 residues: CASSYSSTSGSWKFL.

This clonotype was counted once. Mismatch with germline at one junction end may stem from a read error. The chain couples TRBV28 to TRBJ1-5; maybe TRBD1 (5 bases). Germline V gene data show CDR1 as MDHEN and CDR2 as SYDVKM. The CDR3 is 14 amino acids. The CDR3 protein is CASNLTRDDQPQHF. The CDR3 DNA sequence: TGTGCCAGCAATTTAACCAGGGACGATCAGCCCCAGCATTTT.

This chain uses TRBV29-1 with TRBJ2-7; possibly TRBD2 for D (5 bases). V lost 7 bases to trimming and J lost 3 bases, with 19 bases between them. This CDR3 contains 14 residues. Germline values: CDR1 SQVTM, CDR2 ANQGSEA. CDR3 bases: TGCAGCGCTGGGAGATCCCTTTCGGGCTACGAGCAGTACTTC. This encodes CSAGRSLSGYEQYF.

With regard to this clonotype: One junction end does not reproduce the germline sequence, and a read error may be involved. This chain uses TRBV6-5 with TRBJ2-5, with a weak D call TRBD2 (5 bases). The CDR3 totals 14 residues. Germline CDR1 and CDR2: MNHEY and SVGAGI. The DNA for the CDR3 is TGTGCCAGCAGCCAAGTGGGATCTTGGGAGACTCAGTACTTC. It translates to CASSQVGSWETQYF.